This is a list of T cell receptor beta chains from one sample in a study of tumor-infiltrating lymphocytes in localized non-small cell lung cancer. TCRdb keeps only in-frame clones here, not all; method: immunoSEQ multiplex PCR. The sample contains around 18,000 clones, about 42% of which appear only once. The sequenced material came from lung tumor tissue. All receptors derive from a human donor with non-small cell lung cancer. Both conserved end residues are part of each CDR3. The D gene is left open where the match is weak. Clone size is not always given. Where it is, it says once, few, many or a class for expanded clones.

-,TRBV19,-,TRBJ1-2,TGTGCCAGTAGTATCCAAAACTATGGCTACACCTTC,CASSIQNYGYTF
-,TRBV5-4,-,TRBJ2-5,TGTGCCAGCAGCTTGGTACTGGCCCAAGAGACCCAGTACTTC,CASSLVLAQETQYF
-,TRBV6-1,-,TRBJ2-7,TGTGCCAGCAGTTCCGAAGGTTTAACGCAGTACTTC,CASSSEGLTQYF
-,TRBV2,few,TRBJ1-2,TGTGCCAGCAGTGAGCTTCCCAGGGCGGGTGGCTACACCTTC,CASSELPRAGGYTF
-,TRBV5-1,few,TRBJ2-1,TGCGCCAGCAGCTTTGGGGCCTCCTACAATGAGCAGTTCTTC,CASSFGASYNEQFF
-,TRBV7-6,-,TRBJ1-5,TGTGCCAGCAGCTTAGAGGGAAGGGGCAATCAGCCCCAGCATTTT,CASSLEGRGNQPQHF
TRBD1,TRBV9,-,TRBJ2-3,TGTGCCAGCAGCGCCCGGACAGGGGGAGATACGCAGTATTTT,CASSARTGGDTQYF
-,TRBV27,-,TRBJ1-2,TGTGCCAGCAGCCAAACTCCCAGATATGGCTACACCTTC,CASSQTPRYGYTF
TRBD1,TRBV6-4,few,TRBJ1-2,TGTGCCAGCAGTACATGGACAGGGGAGGATGGCTACACCTTC,CASSTWTGEDGYTF
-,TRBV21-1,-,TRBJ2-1,TGTGCCAGCAGCCTGGGGCGGGGTAGCAATGAGCAGTTCTTC,CASSLGRGSNEQFF
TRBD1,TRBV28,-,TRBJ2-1,TGTGCCAGCAGTGCGCCCGGGACAGGGGAATACAATGAGCAGTTCTTC,CASSAPGTGEYNEQFF
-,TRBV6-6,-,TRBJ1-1,TGTGCCAGCAGTTTTTCACTGGTGAACACTGAAGCTTTCTTT,CASSFSLVNTEAFF
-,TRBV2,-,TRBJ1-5,TGTGCCAGCAGTGACGCCGACAGACGAGATCAGCCCCAGCATTTT,CASSDADRRDQPQHF
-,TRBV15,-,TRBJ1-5,TGTGCCACCAGGGGCATATTCGACGGTCAGCCCCAGCATTTT,CATRGIFDGQPQHF
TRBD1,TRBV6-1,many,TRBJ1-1,TGTGCCAGCAGTGAATGGGGACAGGGGACCTCGAACACTGAAGCTTTCTTT,CASSEWGQGTSNTEAFF
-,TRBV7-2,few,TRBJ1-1,TGTGCCAGCAGCTCCAGCTTCGGGTTACCTGAAGCTTTCTTT,CASSSSFGLPEAFF
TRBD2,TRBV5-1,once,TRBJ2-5,TGCGCCAGCAGCTTGGCAACTAGCGGGGGCCAAGAGACCCAGTACTTC,CASSLATSGGQETQYF
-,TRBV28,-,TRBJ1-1,TGTGCCAGCAGCCCCAGGAGGGTGAACACTGAAGCTTTCTTT,CASSPRRVNTEAFF
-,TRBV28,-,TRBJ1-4,TGTGCCAGCAGTTCCCTTGGGGGGCTCAGAGAAAAACTGTTTTTT,CASSSLGGLREKLFF
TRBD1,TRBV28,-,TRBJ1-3,TGTGCCAGCAGGCAAGGTGGGACAGGGCGCAACACCATATATTTT,CASRQGGTGRNTIYF
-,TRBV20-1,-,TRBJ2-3,TGCAGTGCCGCCACAGATACGCAGTATTTT,CSAATDTQYF
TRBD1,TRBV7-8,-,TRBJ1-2,TGTGCCAGCAGCTTAAGAGGGGGCGGGAGGGGTGGCTACACCTTC,CASSLRGGGRGGYTF
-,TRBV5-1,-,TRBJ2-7,TGCGCCAGCAGCTTGTCGGGACGGGGGATAGACGAGCAGTACTTC,CASSLSGRGIDEQYF
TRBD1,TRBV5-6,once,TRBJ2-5,TGTGCCAGCAGCTTCGGACAGGGGGGAGAGACCCAGTACTTC,CASSFGQGGETQYF
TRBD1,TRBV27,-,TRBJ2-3,TGTGCCAGCATAGGCAGGGGGACAGATACGCAGTATTTT,CASIGRGTDTQYF
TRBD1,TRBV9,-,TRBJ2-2,TGTGCCAGCAGCGACCCGGGACAGGGGGCCGGGGAGCTGTTTTTT,CASSDPGQGAGELFF
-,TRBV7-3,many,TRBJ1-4,TGTGCCAGCAGCTTTGGCAGGAACGAAAAACTGTTTTTT,CASSFGRNEKLFF
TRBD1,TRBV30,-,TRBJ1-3,TGTGCCCAGATGGACAGGGGCGGAAACACCATATATTTT,CAQMDRGGNTIYF
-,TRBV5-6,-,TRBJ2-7,TGTGCCAGCAGCGTGGAGTCCTACGAGCAGTACTTC,CASSVESYEQYF
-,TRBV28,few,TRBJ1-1,TGTGCCAGCAGTTTAGGAAGGGCTGAAGCTTTCTTT,CASSLGRAEAFF
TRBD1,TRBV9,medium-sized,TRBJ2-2,TGTGCCAGCAGCGTACACGACAGGGCCCCGACCGGGGAGCTGTTTTTT,CASSVHDRAPTGELFF